What follows are 20 T cell receptor beta chains derived from one specimen sequenced in a study of cytomegalovirus exposure and HLA in healthy donors. The PCR ran on 60 Vbeta and 13 Jbeta primers. TCRdb's copy holds only in-frame clones and misses some; the assay was immunoSEQ multiplex PCR. The sample lists roughly 100,000 clones, around 77% seen once, with about 9.1% in the top ten. Sequencing input: PBMCs. The receptor set was obtained from a woman aged 40 to 55 in good health and CMV-seropositive.

There are a few counts of this clone. The DNA of the CDR3 is TGTGCCATCAGTGAGAGGGGGACCGGGGAGCTGTTTTTT. As protein: CAISERGTGELFF. J is TRBJ2-2 and V is TRBV10-3; maybe TRBD1 (6 bases). Germline loops: CDR1 ENHRY, CDR2 SYGVKD. With 2 bases removed from V and 5 bases from J, the gap between germline ends came to 6 bases. CDR3 size: 13 residues.

This chain uses TRBV5-1 with TRBJ2-7; 7 positions agree with TRBD2. The CDR3 consists of 15 residues. Germline assignment: CDR1 SGHRS and CDR2 YFSETQ. V shed 0 bases, J shed 3 bases, and the junction held 6 bases outside the gene matches. The CDR3 region is CASSLVGGKSYEQYF. CDR3 DNA: TGCGCCAGCAGCTTGGTCGGGGGGAAGAGCTACGAGCAGTACTTC. The full variable domain, with the rest looked up from reference TRBV5-1 and TRBJ2-7, is KAGVTQTPRYLIKTRGQQVTLSCSPISGHRSVSWYQQTPGQGLQFLFEYFSETQRNKGNFPGRFSGRQFSNSRSEMNVSTLELGDSALYLCASSLVGGKSYEQYFGPGTRLTVT.

The gene calls are TRBV4-1 and TRBJ2-2; 8 bases are a match to TRBD2. The CDR3 is 17 residues long. The germline CDR1 and CDR2 sequences are MGHRA and YSYEKL. With V trimmed by 1 base and J by 6 bases, 10 bases remained unmatched. DNA for the CDR3: TGCGCCAGCAGCCAAGGGTCGGGAGGGCCTTTCGCCGGGGAGCTGTTTTTT. Protein: CASSQGSGGPFAGELFF.

This clone occurred a few times. The chain carries TRBV6-6 and TRBJ1-1; 8 bases line up with TRBD1. The CDR3 consists of 13 residues. The germline gives CDR1 MNHNY, CDR2 SVGAGI (reference sequence). With V trimmed by 6 bases and J by 0 bases, 0 bases remained unmatched. CDR3 DNA: TGTGCCAGCAGGACAGGGGTGAACACTGAAGCTTTCTTT. Translating it yields CASRTGVNTEAFF.

This clone turned up a few times. The chain links TRBV7-8 to TRBJ2-1; D is possibly TRBD2 (6 bases). Germline CDR1 and CDR2: SGHVS and FQNEAQ. V was cut by 1 base and J by 2 bases, with 12 bases left in between. This CDR3 has 16 residues. CDR3 sequence: CASSLVGGATYNEQFF. Written as DNA, the CDR3 is TGTGCCAGCAGCTTAGTGGGGGGAGCTACCTACAATGAGCAGTTCTTC. Together with reference TRBV7-8 and TRBJ2-1, the CDR3 gives the full variable domain: GAGVSQSPRYKVAKRGQDVALRCDPISGHVSLFWYQQALGQGPEFLTYFQNEAQLDKSGLPSDRFFAERPEGSVSTLKIQRTQQEDSAVYLCASSLVGGATYNEQFFGPGTRLTVL.

The chain links TRBV7-6 to TRBJ2-6, with 11 bases aligning to TRBD1. V dropped 5 bases and J dropped 0; count of bases not matched to a gene: 12. The CDR3 has 20 amino acids. In germline, CDR1 is SGHVS, CDR2 FNYEAQ. The CDR3 here is CASSIHTGTGGFSGANVLTF. In DNA form, the CDR3 reads TGTGCCAGCAGCATACACACCGGGACAGGGGGATTCTCTGGGGCCAACGTCCTGACTTTC.

The chain's CDR3 is CASSPLGVYNEQFF. The CDR3 DNA is TGCGCCAGCAGCCCACTGGGCGTCTACAATGAGCAGTTCTTC. The chain recombines TRBV4-1 with TRBJ2-1; D gene ambiguous. The germline V and J ends were trimmed by 4 bases and 3 bases, with 10 bases remaining between them. CDR1 and CDR2 (germline): MGHRA, YSYEKL. This CDR3 has 14 residues.

The chain has TRBV7-6 and TRBJ2-7; 11 positions agree with TRBD2. Germline V gene data show CDR1 as SGHVS and CDR2 as FNYEAQ. The V and J ends lost 5 bases and 5 bases, in that order; junction bases with no gene match: 14. This CDR3 comprises 17 residues. CDR3 nucleotide sequence: TGTGCCAGCAGCCCTCGGCTTATAGCGGGAGGGCCCCACGAGCAGTACTTC. Amino acids: CASSPRLIAGGPHEQYF.

The V gene is TRBV28, the J gene TRBJ1-5; weak D call: TRBD1 (5 bases). Per the germline V gene, CDR1 is MDHEN and CDR2 is SYDVKM. This CDR3 has 13 amino acids. V lost 6 bases, J lost 1 base, and 7 bases lay in between. CDR3 DNA: TGTGCCAGCAGAGGGGCGAGCAATCAGCCCCAGCATTTT. The encoded protein is CASRGASNQPQHF.

This clone has a single count. Germline and junction disagree at one end, which may indicate a read error. This chain joins TRBV5-8 and TRBJ1-1; 7 positions match TRBD1. Germline CDR1 SGHTS, CDR2 YDEGEE. This CDR3 is 15 amino acids long. The CDR3 bases are TGTGCCAGCAGCACGGGACAGACGATGAACACTGAAGTTTTCTTT. Its protein product is CASSTGQTMNTEVFF.

This chain connects TRBV18 to TRBJ2-3, with D uncertain. Trimming shortened V by 2 bases and J by 1 base, and 10 bases separated the two germline ends. Germline V gives CDR1 KGHSH, CDR2 LQKENI. This CDR3 is 15 amino acids long. The CDR3 is CASSPSVVRTDTQYF. Here the CDR3 DNA reads TGTGCCAGCTCACCAAGCGTAGTACGCACAGATACGCAGTATTTT.

This rearrangement joins TRBV6-6 to TRBJ2-1; 7 nucleotides line up with TRBD2. Trimming cost V 7 bases and J 0 bases; bases outside gene matches: 3. The CDR3 loop spans 14 amino acids. Germline V gene data show CDR1 as MNHNY and CDR2 as SVGAGI (reference sequence). The CDR3 here is CASNLADSYNEQFF. The CDR3 DNA sequence: TGTGCCAGCAACCTAGCGGACTCCTACAATGAGCAGTTCTTC.

The chain links TRBV11-3 to TRBJ2-1, with a weak D call TRBD2 (6 bases). Trimming left V 1 base short and J 3 bases short, with 7 bases between. Looked up from germline, CDR1 is SGHNT and CDR2 is YENEEA. There are 14 residues in the CDR3. CDR3 in amino acids: CASSLVRDYNEQFF. In DNA form, the CDR3 reads TGTGCCAGCAGCTTAGTGCGGGACTACAATGAGCAGTTCTTC.

J is TRBJ2-2 and V is TRBV6-5; 8 positions agree with TRBD1. The CDR3 runs 15 residues. Trimming removed 6 bases from V and 0 bases from J; junction bases left unmatched: 3. Germline-derived CDR1 and CDR2 are MNHEY and SVGAGI. The CDR3 region has the DNA TGTGCCAGCAGACCACAGGGGGCGAACACCGGGGAGCTGTTTTTT. It encodes CASRPQGANTGELFF.

This chain joins TRBV7-6 and TRBJ2-1; 10 positions match TRBD2. The junction had 17 bases not matched to a gene; V was cut back by 3 bases and J by 3 bases. Germline CDR1 SGHVS, CDR2 FNYEAQ. The CDR3 totals 20 residues. The CDR3 DNA reads as TGTGCCAGCAGCTTCCCCCCTACTTCTAGCGGGAGTGGTAGCTACAATGAGCAGTTCTTC. It translates to CASSFPPTSSGSGSYNEQFF.

This clone was detected only a few times. The chain combines TRBV13 with TRBJ2-3; D might be TRBD2 (5 bases). The CDR3 is 14 residues long. In germline, CDR1 is PRHDT, CDR2 FYEKMQ (reference sequence). Trimming took 4 bases from V and 5 from J, leaving 13 bases between them. DNA of the CDR3: TGTGCCAGCAGCTCTAAAGAGGGTCTAGATACGCAGTATTTT. It codes for CASSSKEGLDTQYF.

This clone was found a few times. This rearrangement joins TRBV28 to TRBJ1-5; D remains ambiguous. CDR1 is MDHEN and CDR2 is SYDVKM in the germline V gene. The CDR3 contains 12 residues. The V end was cut by 8 bases, the J end by 2 bases, with 7 bases between. The CDR3 loop is CASVVGNQPQHF. For the CDR3, the DNA is TGTGCCAGCGTAGTGGGCAATCAGCCCCAGCATTTT.

The gene calls are TRBV27 and TRBJ2-7; 8 positions agree with TRBD1. The CDR3 covers 14 residues. Germline V gene lookup returns CDR1 MNHEY and CDR2 SMNVEV (reference sequence). Germline trimming cut 8 bases from V and 2 bases from J; bases unmatched to any gene: 8. In DNA form, the CDR3 reads TGTGCCAGCGGGGGAGTACAGGGGGCCTACGAGCAGTACTTC. Translated, it gives CASGGVQGAYEQYF.

V and J are TRBV28 and TRBJ2-2, with TRBD1 matching 9 bases. Germline V gene data show CDR1 as MDHEN and CDR2 as SYDVKM. The V and J ends lost 3 bases and 3 bases, in that order; junction bases with no gene match: 8. The CDR3 length is 17 residues. As DNA, the CDR3 is TGTGCCAGCAGTTTTTTGCCGGGACAGGGCCACACCGGGGAGCTGTTTTTT. It specifies CASSFLPGQGHTGELFF.

The chain uses TRBV5-1 and TRBJ2-2; D is possibly TRBD1 (5 bases). From germline, CDR1 is SGHRS and CDR2 YFSETQ. V shed 5 bases and J shed 0 bases, with 8 bases lying between them. This CDR3 contains 14 residues. The CDR3 bases are TGCGCCAGCAGGAAGACAGCGAACACCGGGGAGCTGTTTTTT. This sequence encodes CASRKTANTGELFF.